The T cell receptor (beta chain) described here comes from a study of blood T cell repertoires in COVID-19. At the level of the study: PBMCs, B-cell-depleted T cells, or T cells were the source of the cDNA or gDNA that made up the material.

Trimming left V 5 bases short and J 4 bases short, with 8 bases between. The CDR3 loop spans 12 amino acids. Germline loops: CDR1 KGHDR, CDR2 SFDVKD. Cohort allocation depended upon clinical history that participants reported. Donors of Cohort 3 who recovered were those that had two negative PCRs, clearance, or symptom resolution. The protocol was immunoSEQ multiplex PCR, while the TCRdb copy is restricted to in-frame clones and leaves out a portion. The table lists 220,000 or so clones, around 88% of them singletons. Turning to this clone: The same CDR3 arises from other DNA sequences in this sample as well.

The origin of this receptor is a woman aged 45-65 years who had recovered from COVID-19. The gene calls are TRBV24-1 and TRBJ2-7, with D perhaps TRBD1 (5 bases). Material: PBMCs or T cells enriched from blood (not recorded which). The CDR3 protein is CATSGQGYEQYF. The CDR3 nucleotides read TGTGCCACCAGTGGGCAGGGTTACGAGCAGTACTTC.